This passage covers 30 T cell receptor beta chains from one sample sequenced in a study of T cell responses to AZD1222 COVID-19 vaccine (dated by TCRdb to the early 2020s). Library preparation used the immunoSEQ multiplex PCR assay. Imported from immuneACCESS, the table was reduced by TCRdb to in-frame sequences with V and J called. These copies leave out some clones; in studies compared against another copy, an unresolved V gene accounts for under half, and the cause of the remainder is not known. The sample data list roughly 120,000 clones, and about 86% of these were observed just once. 15% to 20% of the sample goes to the ten largest clones. The meaning of the sample's time point label: about 28 days (+/-7) after the second vaccine dose. The sample was peripheral blood, taken 28 days after the second AZD1222 dose. The receptors were gathered from an adult who received the AZD1222 COVID-19 vaccine.

This sequence joins TRBV10-2 and TRBJ1-2; D remains unclear. Trimming stripped 6 bases from V and 8 bases from J, with 10 bases between. Per germline, CDR1 WSHSY and CDR2 SAAADI. The CDR3 extends over 11 amino acids. The CDR3 sequence: CASRETSGYTF. The DNA of the CDR3 is TGCGCCAGCAGGGAGACAAGCGGCTACACCTTC.

The genes are TRBV3-1 (or the pseudogene TRBV3-2) and TRBJ2-3, with 7 bases matching TRBD2. CDR1 is LGHDT, CDR2 YNNKEL, per germline (reference sequence). CDR3 size: 13 residues. Unmatched junction bases numbered 4, after V lost 2 bases and J lost 8 bases. CDR3 sequence reads: CASSQPAGSTQYF. Here the CDR3 DNA reads TGTGCCAGCAGCCAACCAGCGGGGAGTACGCAGTATTTT.

The gene calls are TRBV6-5 and TRBJ2-6, with no clear D. Germline assignment: CDR1 MNHEY and CDR2 SVGAGI. The CDR3 is 15 amino acids. V was shortened by 5 bases and J by 0 bases, with 8 bases between the two germline ends. In DNA, the CDR3 is TGTGCCAGCAGTCTCCGATTCTCTGGGGCCAACGTCCTGACTTTC. Translated: CASSLRFSGANVLTF.

The gene calls are TRBV7-2 and TRBJ1-2, with D maybe TRBD1 (6 bases). This CDR3 comprises 14 residues. The V gene's germline CDR1 is SGHTA and CDR2 FQGNSA. V lost 3 bases and J lost 4, with 12 bases in between. CDR3: CASSLQGRGYGYTF. CDR3 nucleotides: TGTGCCAGCAGCTTGCAGGGGAGAGGCTATGGCTACACCTTC.

This chain joins TRBV7-8 and TRBJ1-5, with a possible D match to TRBD1 (6 bases). Germline CDR1 SGHVS, CDR2 FQNEAQ. This CDR3 spans 16 amino acids. V shed 2 bases and J shed 7 bases, with 18 bases lying between them. The CDR3 loop is CASSLWARGARQPQHF. The CDR3 bases are TGTGCCAGCAGCTTATGGGCGCGGGGGGCAAGACAGCCCCAGCATTTT.

This chain joins TRBV19 and TRBJ2-1; D uncertain. The V end lost 1 base, the J end lost 2 bases, and 0 bases lay between the germline ends. The CDR3 extends over 12 amino acids. Germline CDR1 LNHDA, CDR2 SQIVND (reference sequence). CDR3 loop: CASSIAYNEQFF. The CDR3 coding sequence is TGTGCCAGTAGTATAGCCTACAATGAGCAGTTCTTC.

The CDR3 nucleotides are TGTGCCAGCAGCACAGGAAACTATGGCTACACCTTC. Protein: CASSTGNYGYTF. The V gene is TRBV5-6, the J gene TRBJ1-2; D might be TRBD1 (5 bases). The CDR3 is made up of 12 amino acids. Trimming took 4 bases from V and 2 from J, leaving 6 bases between them. Germline CDR1 reads SGHDT; CDR2 reads YYEEEE.

J is TRBJ2-1 and V is TRBV7-6, with 7 bases fitting TRBD1. The V segment lost 5 bases and the J segment 6 bases; nucleotides outside the gene matches: 4. Germline loops: CDR1 SGHVS, CDR2 FNYEAQ. CDR3 size: 13 residues. This CDR3 reads CASSPRGSNEQFF. For the CDR3, the DNA is TGTGCCAGCAGCCCCAGGGGGAGCAATGAGCAGTTCTTC.

This CDR3 is CASSLDALRGAGGRSYEQYF. In DNA form, the CDR3 reads TGTGCCAGCAGCTTAGATGCCTTGAGGGGAGCGGGGGGCCGCTCCTACGAGCAGTACTTC. The chain recombines TRBV11-2 with TRBJ2-7; 9 bases fit TRBD2. This CDR3 region has 20 residues. J lost 0 bases, V lost 0 bases, and 15 bases had no gene match. Germline V gives CDR1 SGHAT, CDR2 FQNNGV.

The chain carries TRBV3-1 (or the pseudogene TRBV3-2) and TRBJ2-5; D ambiguous. V was pared by 3 bases and J by 3 bases, with 17 bases between. CDR3 size: 16 residues. Germline-derived CDR1 and CDR2 are LGHDT and YNNKEL (reference sequence). The CDR3 DNA sequence: TGTGCCAGCAGCCATTCCGCTAGAATCATAGAAGAGACCCAGTACTTC. Its protein product is CASSHSARIIEETQYF.

The chain employs TRBV7-2 and TRBJ1-1, with unresolved D. This CDR3 has 15 amino acids. Germline values: CDR1 SGHTA, CDR2 FQGNSA. Trimming shortened V by 1 base and J by 0 bases, and 9 bases separated the two germline ends. This CDR3 is CASSLVARMNTEAFF. CDR3 in DNA: TGTGCCAGCAGCTTAGTGGCAAGAATGAACACTGAAGCTTTCTTT.

CDR3 residues: CASKFLAGESTDTQYF. The DNA for the CDR3 is TGTGCCAGCAAATTCCTAGCGGGGGAGAGCACAGATACGCAGTATTTT. The chain carries TRBV7-9 and TRBJ2-3, with TRBD2 matching over 10 bases. J lost 0 bases, V lost 7 bases, and 7 bases had no gene match. This CDR3 comprises 16 residues. Per the germline V gene, CDR1 is SEHNR and CDR2 is FQNEAQ (reference sequence).

The chain combines TRBV9 with TRBJ2-2; no reliable D call. This CDR3 spans 15 amino acids. CDR1 and CDR2 (germline): SGDLS, YYNGEE. The V and J ends lost 0 bases and 4 bases respectively, with 10 bases between them. The CDR3 here is CASSVGPYSTGELFF. Written as DNA, the CDR3 is TGTGCCAGCAGCGTAGGGCCTTATTCCACCGGGGAGCTGTTTTTT.

The chain carries TRBV7-2 and TRBJ1-6; TRBD1 matches 8 bases. CDR3 length equals 15 residues. Unmatched junction bases numbered 1, after V lost 1 base and J lost 5 bases. CDR1 and CDR2 (germline): SGHTA, FQGNSA. CDR3 protein: CASSLGTGNNSPLHF. In nucleotides, the CDR3 is TGTGCCAGCAGCTTAGGGACAGGGAATAATTCACCCCTCCACTTT.

The V gene is TRBV5-8, the J gene TRBJ2-2; the match to TRBD2 covers 10 bases. The trim removed 1 base at V and 5 bases at J, leaving 8 bases unmatched. Per the germline V gene, CDR1 is SGHTS and CDR2 is YDEGEE. The CDR3 consists of 17 residues. DNA of the CDR3: TGTGCCAGCAGCTTGTACCGCCAAGCGGGAGGGACCGGGGAGCTGTTTTTT. It encodes CASSLYRQAGGTGELFF.

The chain combines TRBV25-1 with TRBJ2-1, with TRBD2 matching over 11 bases. V lost 3 bases and J lost 5; bases outside the gene matches: 6. Germline V gene sequence: CDR1 MGHDK, CDR2 SYGVNS. The CDR3 extends over 16 amino acids. CDR3 nucleotides: TGTGCCAGCAGTGACACTAGCGGGAGCCTGAACAATGAGCAGTTCTTC. It translates to CASSDTSGSLNNEQFF.

This chain connects TRBV19 to TRBJ1-5; 9 bases map to TRBD1. With V trimmed by 5 bases and J by 1 base, 3 bases remained unmatched. This CDR3 is built from 15 residues. The germline CDR1 and CDR2 sequences are LNHDA and SQIVND (reference sequence). The chain's CDR3 is CASSETGGSNQPQHF. CDR3 sequence (DNA): TGTGCCAGTAGTGAGACAGGGGGAAGCAATCAGCCCCAGCATTTT. The complete variable domain, with remaining parts taken from reference TRBV19 and TRBJ1-5, reads DGGITQSPKYLFRKEGQNVTLSCEQNLNHDAMYWYRQDPGQGLRLIYYSQIVNDFQKGDIAEGYSVSREKKESFPLTVTSAQKNPTAFYLCASSETGGSNQPQHFGDGTRLSIL.

This chain links TRBV2 with TRBJ2-3; no reliable D call. The CDR3 consists of 15 residues. V dropped 4 bases and J dropped 6 bases, with 17 bases sitting between them. The germline CDR1 and CDR2 sequences are SNHLY and FYNNEI. In DNA, the CDR3 is TGTGCCAGCAGTGGCGTGTACTATTCTCCCGATACGCAGTATTTT. Translating it yields CASSGVYYSPDTQYF.

This clone has a single count. The chain joins TRBV5-4 to TRBJ2-1; unclear D gene. V was shortened by 1 base and J by 0 bases, with 8 bases between the two germline ends. The CDR3 has 15 amino acids. Germline lookup yields CDR1 SGHNT and CDR2 YYREEE (reference sequence). Here the CDR3 DNA reads TGTGCCAGCAGCTTGAGTCGGACCTCCTACAATGAGCAGTTCTTC. This codes for CASSLSRTSYNEQFF.

The sample holds a few counts of this clone. The V and J genes are TRBV5-5 and TRBJ2-2; 8 bases are shared with TRBD1. Trimming removed 5 bases from V and 4 bases from J; junction bases left unmatched: 16. Per the germline V gene, CDR1 is SGHKS and CDR2 is YYEKEE (reference sequence). This CDR3 has 18 residues. The CDR3, as DNA: TGTGCCAGCAGGCAGGAGGAGTACTCAGGGGGCGGCACCGGGGAGCTGTTTTTT. Encoded protein: CASRQEEYSGGGTGELFF.

The chain couples TRBV28 to TRBJ2-1, with 11 nucleotides matching TRBD2. Germline CDR1 and CDR2: MDHEN and SYDVKM. The CDR3 loop spans 15 amino acids. V dropped 6 bases and J dropped 4; count of bases not matched to a gene: 5. In nucleotides, the CDR3 is TGTGCCAGCAGCATGACTAGCGGGATTTACAATGAGCAGTTCTTC. It specifies CASSMTSGIYNEQFF.

The CDR3 region is CASSQDTEGFDYEQYF. CDR3 coding DNA: TGCGCCAGCAGCCAAGATACGGAGGGGTTCGACTACGAGCAGTACTTC. V gene TRBV4-3 combines with J gene TRBJ2-7, with D maybe TRBD2 (6 bases). The CDR3 has 16 residues. V was shortened by 0 bases and J by 3 bases, with 15 bases between the two germline ends. The germline V gene encodes CDR1 LGHNA and CDR2 YSLEER.

The chain uses TRBV20-1 and TRBJ1-2; no reliable D call. The length of the CDR3 is 10 residues. With 0 bases removed from V and 4 bases from J, the gap between germline ends came to 0 bases. Germline assignment: CDR1 DFQATT and CDR2 SNEGSKA (reference sequence). Here the CDR3 reads CSARDYGYTF. The CDR3 nucleotides read TGCAGTGCTAGAGACTATGGCTACACCTTC.

The rearrangement joins TRBV27 to TRBJ2-7; 9 bases fit TRBD2. There are 16 residues in the CDR3. The ends lost 4 bases at V and 7 bases at J; junction bases unmatched: 14. The germline V gene encodes CDR1 MNHEY and CDR2 SMNVEV (reference sequence). Here the CDR3 reads CASSSNQRGVAGEQYF. CDR3 coding DNA: TGTGCCAGCAGTTCAAATCAGCGGGGGGTGGCTGGGGAGCAGTACTTC.

The chain uses TRBV15 and TRBJ2-2; TRBD2 agrees at 8 bases. The CDR3 has 17 residues. The germline V gene has CDR1 LNHNV and CDR2 YYDKDF (reference sequence). V was pared by 0 bases and J by 5 bases, with 8 bases of the junction left unmatched. The CDR3 reads CATSRDLAGGRTGELFF. CDR3 sequence (DNA): TGTGCCACCAGCAGAGATCTCGCGGGAGGAAGGACCGGGGAGCTGTTTTTT.

Notes on this clone: Other DNA sequences from this sample encode an identical CDR3 as well. V and J are TRBV19 and TRBJ1-1; the D gene is possibly TRBD1 (5 bases). Trimming took 3 bases from V and 2 from J, leaving 7 bases between them. This CDR3 has 13 amino acids. Germline V lookup: CDR1 LNHDA, CDR2 SQIVND (reference sequence). The CDR3 spells CASSIRVNTEAFF. Here the CDR3 DNA reads TGTGCCAGTAGTATCAGGGTTAACACTGAAGCTTTCTTT.

The V and J genes are TRBV4-3 and TRBJ2-2; the D is unclear. The CDR3 covers 14 residues. Germline-derived CDR1 and CDR2 are LGHNA and YSLEER. Between the trimmed V and J ends, which lost 3 bases and 4 bases, there was a span of 9 bases. The CDR3 is CASSQAHPTGELFF. The CDR3 region has the DNA TGCGCCAGCAGCCAGGCCCACCCCACCGGGGAGCTGTTTTTT.

J is TRBJ2-5 and V is TRBV7-8, with 10 bases aligning to TRBD1. CDR1 is SGHVS, CDR2 FQNEAQ, per germline. CDR3 length equals 15 residues. Trimming cost V 1 base and J 4 bases; bases outside gene matches: 3. The CDR3 reads CASSLGRDRGETQYF. CDR3 coding DNA: TGTGCCAGCAGCTTAGGTCGGGACAGGGGAGAGACCCAGTACTTC.

CDR3 nucleotide sequence: TGCGCCAGCAGCCAAAGACCAGGGATTTACGAGCAGTACTTC. This sequence encodes CASSQRPGIYEQYF. This sequence joins TRBV4-3 and TRBJ2-7, with D tentatively TRBD1 (5 bases). The CDR3 totals 14 residues. The V end lost 2 bases, the J end lost 4 bases, and 12 bases lay between the germline ends. Germline CDR1 is LGHNA and CDR2 is YSLEER.

This rearrangement joins TRBV30 to TRBJ2-7; 11 bases line up with TRBD2. The V segment lost 0 bases and the J segment 6 bases; nucleotides outside the gene matches: 1. This CDR3 has 13 amino acids. The germline gives CDR1 GTSNPN, CDR2 SVGIG (reference sequence). CDR3 sequence: CAWSVLAGAEQYF. DNA for the CDR3: TGTGCCTGGAGTGTACTAGCGGGAGCCGAGCAGTACTTC. Drawing the rest from reference TRBV30 and TRBJ2-7, the complete variable domain is SQTIHQWPATLVQPVGSPLSLECTVEGTSNPNLYWYRQAAGRGLQLLFYSVGIGQISSEVPQNLSASRPQDRQFILSSKKLLLSDSGFYLCAWSVLAGAEQYFGPGTRLTVT.